These 4 T cell receptor beta chains were all obtained from the same sample, sequenced in a study of blood T cell repertoires in COVID-19. Sequencing was performed with immunoSEQ multiplex PCR; in TCRdb, only in-frame clones are kept and a portion is missing. The sample holds about 40,000 clones, 70% to 90% seen once. The sequencing input was peripheral blood. The receptor set was obtained from a human donor in a cohort sampled during active COVID-19.

The CDR3 DNA reads as TGTGCCAGCGCTCTCGACGGGGGGAACACTGAAGCTTTCTTT. This translates into CASALDGGNTEAFF. This rearrangement joins TRBV3-1 (or the pseudogene TRBV3-2) to TRBJ1-1; possible D gene TRBD1, 5 bases. The CDR3 runs to 14 residues. V was clipped by 8 bases and J by 1 base, with 14 bases between them. From germline, CDR1 is LGHDT and CDR2 YNNKEL (reference sequence).

This chain links TRBV2 with TRBJ1-5, with 9 nucleotides matching TRBD1. Per the germline V gene, CDR1 is SNHLY and CDR2 is FYNNEI. The V and J ends lost 4 bases and 7 bases, in that order; junction bases with no gene match: 5. The CDR3 is 14 residues long. Here the CDR3 reads CASSGDRVRQPQHF. For the CDR3, the DNA is TGTGCCAGCAGTGGGGACAGGGTCAGGCAGCCCCAGCATTTT.

V and J are TRBV5-1 and TRBJ2-2, with 8 bases aligning to TRBD2. V gave up 1 base and J gave up 4 bases; unmatched junction bases: 3. Per the germline V gene, CDR1 is SGHRS and CDR2 is YFSETQ. The CDR3 covers 15 residues. The CDR3 sequence is CASSLWLAGTGELFF. As DNA, the CDR3 is TGCGCCAGCAGCTTGTGGCTAGCGGGCACCGGGGAGCTGTTTTTT. Supplemented by reference TRBV5-1 and TRBJ2-2, the full variable domain reads KAGVTQTPRYLIKTRGQQVTLSCSPISGHRSVSWYQQTPGQGLQFLFEYFSETQRNKGNFPGRFSGRQFSNSRSEMNVSTLELGDSALYLCASSLWLAGTGELFFGEGSRLTVL.

On this clone itself: A read error may produce the germline difference seen at one junction end. The chain joins TRBV2 to TRBJ1-1, with D maybe TRBD1 (5 bases). Germline CDR1 SNHLY, CDR2 FYNNEI. The CDR3 spans 11 residues. CDR3 bases: TGTGCCAGCAGTGCCAAATCCCAGGGCGTCTTT. Encoded protein: CASSAKSQGVF.